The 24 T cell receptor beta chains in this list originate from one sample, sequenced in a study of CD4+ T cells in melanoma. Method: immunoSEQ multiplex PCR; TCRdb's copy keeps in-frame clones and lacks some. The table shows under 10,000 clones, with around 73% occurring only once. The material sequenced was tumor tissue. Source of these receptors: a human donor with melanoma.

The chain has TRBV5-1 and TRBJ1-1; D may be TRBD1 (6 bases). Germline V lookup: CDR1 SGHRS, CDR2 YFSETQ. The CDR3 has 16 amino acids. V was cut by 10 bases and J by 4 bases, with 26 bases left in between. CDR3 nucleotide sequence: TGCGCCCGAAGAACCAGGGGAACCCACTCGGTCACTGAAGCTTTCTTT. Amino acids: CARRTRGTHSVTEAFF.

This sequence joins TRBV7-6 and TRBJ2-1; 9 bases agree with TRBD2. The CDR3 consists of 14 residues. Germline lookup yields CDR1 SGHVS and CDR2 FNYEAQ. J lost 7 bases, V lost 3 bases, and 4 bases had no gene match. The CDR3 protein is CASSLGGGDNEQFF. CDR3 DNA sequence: TGTGCCAGCAGCTTGGGCGGGGGGGATAATGAGCAGTTCTTC. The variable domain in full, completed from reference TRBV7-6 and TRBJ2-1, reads GAGVSQSPRYKVTKRGQDVALRCDPISGHVSLYWYRQALGQGPEFLTYFNYEAQQDKSGLPNDRFSAERPEGSISTLTIQRTEQRDSAMYRCASSLGGGDNEQFFGPGTRLTVL.

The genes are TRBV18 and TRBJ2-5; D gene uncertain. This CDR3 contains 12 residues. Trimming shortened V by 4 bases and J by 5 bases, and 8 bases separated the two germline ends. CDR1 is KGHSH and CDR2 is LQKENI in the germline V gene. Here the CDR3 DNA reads TGTGCCAGCTCACTAAGCCTGGAGACCCAGTACTTC. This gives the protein CASSLSLETQYF.

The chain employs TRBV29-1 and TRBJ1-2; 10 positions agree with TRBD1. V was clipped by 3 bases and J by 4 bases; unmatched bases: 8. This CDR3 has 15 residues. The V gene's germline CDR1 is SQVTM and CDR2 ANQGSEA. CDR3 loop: CSVDHGTGDPYGYTF. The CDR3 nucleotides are TGCAGCGTTGACCACGGGACAGGGGATCCCTATGGCTACACCTTC.

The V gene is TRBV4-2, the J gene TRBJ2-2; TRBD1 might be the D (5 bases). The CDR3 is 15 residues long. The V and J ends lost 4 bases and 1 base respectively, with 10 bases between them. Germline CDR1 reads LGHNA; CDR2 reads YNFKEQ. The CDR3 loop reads CASSRQTGNTGELFF. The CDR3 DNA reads TGTGCCAGCAGCCGACAGACTGGGAACACCGGGGAGCTGTTTTTT.

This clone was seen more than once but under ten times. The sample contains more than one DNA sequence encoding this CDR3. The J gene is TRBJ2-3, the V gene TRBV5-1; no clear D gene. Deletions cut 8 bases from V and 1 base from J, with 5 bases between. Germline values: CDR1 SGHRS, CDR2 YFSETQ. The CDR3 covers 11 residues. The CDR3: CASKGTDTQYF. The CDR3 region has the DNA TGCGCCAGTAAGGGCACAGATACGCAGTATTTT.

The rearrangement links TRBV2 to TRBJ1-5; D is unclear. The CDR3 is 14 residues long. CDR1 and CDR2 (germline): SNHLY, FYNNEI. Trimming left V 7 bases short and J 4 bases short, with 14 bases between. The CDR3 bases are TGTGCCAGCACCGCGACGGGGAAGAATCAGCCCCAGCATTTT. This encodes CASTATGKNQPQHF.

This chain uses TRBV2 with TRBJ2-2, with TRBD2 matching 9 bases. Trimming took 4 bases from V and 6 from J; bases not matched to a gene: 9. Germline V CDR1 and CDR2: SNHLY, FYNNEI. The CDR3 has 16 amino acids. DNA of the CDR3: TGTGCCAGCAGTGTGTTTGGCGGGGGGGCCGCCGGGGAGCTGTTTTTT. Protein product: CASSVFGGGAAGELFF.

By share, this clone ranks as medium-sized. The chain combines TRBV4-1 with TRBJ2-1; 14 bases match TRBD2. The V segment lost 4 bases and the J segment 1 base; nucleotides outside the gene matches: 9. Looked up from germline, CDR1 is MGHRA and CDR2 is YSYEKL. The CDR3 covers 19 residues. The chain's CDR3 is CASSRGTSGGLVSYNEQFF. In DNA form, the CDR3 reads TGCGCCAGCAGCCGAGGGACTAGCGGGGGCCTGGTATCCTACAATGAGCAGTTCTTC.

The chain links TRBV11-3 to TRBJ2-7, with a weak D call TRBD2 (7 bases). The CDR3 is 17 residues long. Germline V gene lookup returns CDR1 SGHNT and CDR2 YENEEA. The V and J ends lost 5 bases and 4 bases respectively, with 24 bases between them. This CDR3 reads CASSQDPVGGASYEQYF. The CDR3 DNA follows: TGTGCCAGCAGCCAGGACCCCGTGGGGGGGGCGTCTTACGAGCAGTACTTC.

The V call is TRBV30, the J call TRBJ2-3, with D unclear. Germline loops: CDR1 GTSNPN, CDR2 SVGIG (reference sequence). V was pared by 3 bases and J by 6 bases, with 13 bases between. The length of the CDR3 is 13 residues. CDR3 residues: CAWRGVSLDTQYF. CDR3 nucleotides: TGTGCCTGGAGAGGAGTCTCCCTCGATACGCAGTATTTT.

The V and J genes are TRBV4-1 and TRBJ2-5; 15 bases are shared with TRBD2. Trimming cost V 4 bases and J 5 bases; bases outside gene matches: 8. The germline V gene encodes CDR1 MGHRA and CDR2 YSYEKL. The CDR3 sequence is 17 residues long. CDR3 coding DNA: TGCGCCAGCAGCCCCGGGACTAGCGGGGGGACCGGGGAGACCCAGTACTTC. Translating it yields CASSPGTSGGTGETQYF.

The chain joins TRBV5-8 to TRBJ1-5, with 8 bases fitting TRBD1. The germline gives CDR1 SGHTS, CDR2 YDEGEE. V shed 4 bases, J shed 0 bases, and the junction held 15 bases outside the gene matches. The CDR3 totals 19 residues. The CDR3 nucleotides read TGTGCCAGCAGCCGAATCGGACAGGGAGAGACTTATAGCAATCAGCCCCAGCATTTT. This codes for CASSRIGQGETYSNQPQHF.

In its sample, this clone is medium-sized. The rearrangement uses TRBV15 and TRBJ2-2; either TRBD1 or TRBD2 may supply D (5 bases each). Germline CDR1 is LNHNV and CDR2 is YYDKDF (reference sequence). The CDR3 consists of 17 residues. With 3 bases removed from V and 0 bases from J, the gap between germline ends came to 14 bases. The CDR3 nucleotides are TGTGCCACCAGCAGGGAGGTAGGGGAGACGAACACCGGGGAGCTGTTTTTT. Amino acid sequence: CATSREVGETNTGELFF.

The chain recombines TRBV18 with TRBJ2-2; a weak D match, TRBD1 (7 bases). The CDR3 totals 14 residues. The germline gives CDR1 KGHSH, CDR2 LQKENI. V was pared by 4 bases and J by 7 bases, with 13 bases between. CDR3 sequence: CASSLGGGRGELFF. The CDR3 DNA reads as TGTGCCAGCTCACTTGGAGGGGGCCGCGGGGAGCTGTTTTTT.

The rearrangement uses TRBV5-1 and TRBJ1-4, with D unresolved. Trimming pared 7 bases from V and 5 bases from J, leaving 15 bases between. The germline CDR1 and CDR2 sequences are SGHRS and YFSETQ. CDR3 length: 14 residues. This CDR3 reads CASRLGMGNEKLFF. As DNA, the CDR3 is TGCGCCAGCCGCCTTGGGATGGGGAATGAAAAACTGTTTTTT.

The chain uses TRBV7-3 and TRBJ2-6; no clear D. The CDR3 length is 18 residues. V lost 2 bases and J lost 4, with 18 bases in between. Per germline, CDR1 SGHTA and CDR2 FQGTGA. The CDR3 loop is CASSLLVSGESGANVLTF. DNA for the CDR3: TGTGCCAGCAGCTTACTGGTATCTGGGGAATCCGGGGCCAACGTCCTGACTTTC.

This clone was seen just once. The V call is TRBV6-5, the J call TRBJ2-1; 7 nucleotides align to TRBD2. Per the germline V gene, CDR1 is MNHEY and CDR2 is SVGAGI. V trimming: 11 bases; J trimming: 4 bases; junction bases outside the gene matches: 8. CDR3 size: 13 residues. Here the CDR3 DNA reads TGTGCCTCCCAGGCCGGGGGGTACAATGAGCAGTTCTTC. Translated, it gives CASQAGGYNEQFF.

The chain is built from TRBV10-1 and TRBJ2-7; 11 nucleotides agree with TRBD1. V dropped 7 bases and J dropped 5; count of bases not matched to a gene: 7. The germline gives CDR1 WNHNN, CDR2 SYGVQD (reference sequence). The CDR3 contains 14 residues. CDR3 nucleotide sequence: TGCGCCAGCATTCCGGGACAGGGGGATGACGAGCAGTACTTC. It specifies CASIPGQGDDEQYF.

CDR3 amino acids: CASSLAPAGAGTDTQYF. DNA for the CDR3: TGTGCCAGCAGCTTAGCTCCAGCGGGGGCTGGCACAGATACGCAGTATTTT. This chain connects TRBV7-6 to TRBJ2-3; 8 bases match TRBD2. The CDR3 covers 17 residues. The germline gives CDR1 SGHVS, CDR2 FNYEAQ. Losses at the gene ends were 0 bases for V and 1 base for J; bases not matched to a gene: 6.

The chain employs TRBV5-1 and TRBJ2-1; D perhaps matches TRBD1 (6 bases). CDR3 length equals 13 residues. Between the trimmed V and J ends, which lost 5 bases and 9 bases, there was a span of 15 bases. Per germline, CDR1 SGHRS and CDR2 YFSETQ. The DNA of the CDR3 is TGCGCCAGCAGGCGACAGGAACGTAGTGAGCAGTTCTTC. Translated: CASRRQERSEQFF.

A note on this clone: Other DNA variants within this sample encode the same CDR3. As DNA, the CDR3 is TGTGCCAGCAGTCCAGGGATCTCTGGAAACACCATATATTTT. Amino acids: CASSPGISGNTIYF. The J gene is TRBJ1-3, the V gene TRBV6-5; D is perhaps TRBD1 (5 bases). The CDR3 contains 14 residues. The germline CDR1 and CDR2 sequences are MNHEY and SVGAGI. V shed 5 bases and J shed 0 bases, with 8 bases lying between them.

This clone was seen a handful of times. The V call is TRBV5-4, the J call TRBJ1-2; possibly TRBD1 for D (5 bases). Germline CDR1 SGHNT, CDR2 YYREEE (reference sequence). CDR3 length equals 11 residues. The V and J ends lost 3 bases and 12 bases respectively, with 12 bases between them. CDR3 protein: CASSSLTAHTF. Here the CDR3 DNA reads TGTGCCAGCAGCTCGTTGACAGCCCACACCTTC.

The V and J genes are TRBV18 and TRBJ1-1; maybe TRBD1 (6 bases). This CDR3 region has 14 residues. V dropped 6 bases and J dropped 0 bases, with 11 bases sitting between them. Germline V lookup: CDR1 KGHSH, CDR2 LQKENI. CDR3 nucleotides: TGTGCCAGCTCCCGAGGACAGTTGAACACTGAAGCTTTCTTT. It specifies CASSRGQLNTEAFF.